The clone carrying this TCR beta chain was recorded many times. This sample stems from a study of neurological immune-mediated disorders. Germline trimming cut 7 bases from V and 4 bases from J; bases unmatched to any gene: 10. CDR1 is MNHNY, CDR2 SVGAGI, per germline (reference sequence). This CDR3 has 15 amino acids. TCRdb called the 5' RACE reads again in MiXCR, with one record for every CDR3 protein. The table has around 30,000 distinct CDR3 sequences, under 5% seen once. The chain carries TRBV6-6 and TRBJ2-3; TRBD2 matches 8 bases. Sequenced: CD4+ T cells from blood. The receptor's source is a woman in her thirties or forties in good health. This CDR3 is CASTKAGVRADTQYF. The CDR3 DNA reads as TGTGCCAGCACCAAAGCGGGAGTGAGGGCAGATACGCAGTATTTT.